This TCR beta chain appears in the sequencing data of a study of T-cell memory formation after mild COVID-19. A single record per CDR3 protein comes from TCRdb applying MiXCR to the 5' RACE reads. The sample contains under 300,000 distinct CDR3 sequences, 15% to 20% of which appear only once. V was clipped by 2 bases and J by 7 bases, with 2 bases between them. This CDR3 comprises 11 residues. In its sample, this clonotype was seen many times. Sequenced material: PBMCs or a T cell subset sorted from them (not recorded which). The origin of this receptor is a young man who had mild COVID-19 (a few samples of this study predate the infection). Cell type and time point are not known. This chain connects TRBV12-3 or TRBV12-4 to TRBJ2-2; D gene unclear. The CDR3 DNA reads as TGTGCCAGCAGTTTACTCGGGGAGCTGTTTTTT. Encoded protein: CASSLLGELFF.